Included here is one T cell receptor (beta chain) sequence, with context. Its antigen is unknown. Here immunoSEQ multiplex PCR was the method, and the copy in TCRdb shows in-frame clones only, minus some. The repertoire holds more than 25,000 clones, with roughly 77% as singletons. This sample stems from a study of a mutant IDH1 vaccine in newly diagnosed glioma. As for the study in general: The initiation of vaccination occurred 4-6 weeks after radiotherapy alone, or with temozolomide cycles. An approximately 62% male, about 38% female split and a mean age of about 40 years characterized treated patients.

Time point of the sample: week 5, during vaccination. In the vaccine, a single dose held 300 ug of the mutant IDH1 20-mer peptide, along with topical imiquimod. The germline CDR1 and CDR2 sequences are LNHDA and SQIVND (reference sequence). V lost 3 bases and J 4 bases, leaving 12 bases between the germline ends. The CDR3 totals 14 residues. The sample consisted of PBMCs, taken from a glioma patient whose treatment included an IDH1 peptide vaccine. The chain combines TRBV19 with TRBJ1-1; no clear D. The source of this sequence is a man aged 35 to 55 with glioma. This chain's CDR3 is CASSIPLGITEAFF. The CDR3 DNA reads as TGTGCCAGTAGTATCCCCCTTGGGATCACTGAAGCTTTCTTT.